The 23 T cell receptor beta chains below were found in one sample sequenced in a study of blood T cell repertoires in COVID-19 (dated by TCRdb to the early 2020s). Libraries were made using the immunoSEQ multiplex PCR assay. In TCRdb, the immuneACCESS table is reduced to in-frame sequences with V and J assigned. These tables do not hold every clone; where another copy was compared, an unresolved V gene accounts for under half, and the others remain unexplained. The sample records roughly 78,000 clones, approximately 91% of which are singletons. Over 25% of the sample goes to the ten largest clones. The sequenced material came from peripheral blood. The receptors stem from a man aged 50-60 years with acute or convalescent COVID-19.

Written as DNA, the CDR3 is TGTGCCAGCAGTTCCGGGACTAGCCGTAAAGATACGCAGTATTTT. Amino acids: CASSSGTSRKDTQYF. The chain joins TRBV7-9 to TRBJ2-3; 9 bases agree with TRBD2. CDR1 is SEHNR and CDR2 is FQNEAQ in the germline V gene (reference sequence). This CDR3 spans 15 amino acids. Trimming at V came to 6 bases and at J to 5 bases, leaving 9 bases not matched to a gene. Supplemented by reference TRBV7-9 and TRBJ2-3, the full variable domain reads DTGVSQNPRHKITKRGQNVTFRCDPISEHNRLYWYRQTLGQGPEFLTYFQNEAQLEKSRLLSDRFSAERPKGSFSTLEIQRTEQGDSAMYLCASSSGTSRKDTQYFGPGTRLTVL.

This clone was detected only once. CDR3: CASSFRDSPAYEQYF. The CDR3 DNA follows: TGTGCCAGCAGTTTTAGGGACAGTCCTGCCTACGAGCAGTACTTC. The chain joins TRBV27 to TRBJ2-7; 7 nucleotides line up with TRBD1. CDR3 length equals 15 residues. Germline V lookup: CDR1 MNHEY, CDR2 SMNVEV (reference sequence). With V trimmed by 3 bases and J by 2 bases, 7 bases remained unmatched.

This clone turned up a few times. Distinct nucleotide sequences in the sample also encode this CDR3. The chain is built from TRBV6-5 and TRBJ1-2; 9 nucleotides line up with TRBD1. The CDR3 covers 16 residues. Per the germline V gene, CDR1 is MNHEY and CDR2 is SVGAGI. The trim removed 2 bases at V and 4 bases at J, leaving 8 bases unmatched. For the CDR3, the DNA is TGTGCCAGCAGTTACGTTCGCACAGGGGGCGGCTATGGCTACACCTTC. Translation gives CASSYVRTGGGYGYTF.

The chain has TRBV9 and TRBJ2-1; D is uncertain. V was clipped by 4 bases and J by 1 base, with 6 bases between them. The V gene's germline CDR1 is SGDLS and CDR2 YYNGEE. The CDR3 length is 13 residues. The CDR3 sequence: CASSSLSYNEQFF. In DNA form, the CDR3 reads TGTGCCAGCAGCTCCTTGTCCTACAATGAGCAGTTCTTC.

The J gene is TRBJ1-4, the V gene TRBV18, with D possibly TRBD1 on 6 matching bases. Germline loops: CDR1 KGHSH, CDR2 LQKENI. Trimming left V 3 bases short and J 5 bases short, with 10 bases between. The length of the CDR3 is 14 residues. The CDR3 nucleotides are TGTGCCAGCTCACCCGGGACAAGAAATGAAAAACTGTTTTTT. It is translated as CASSPGTRNEKLFF.

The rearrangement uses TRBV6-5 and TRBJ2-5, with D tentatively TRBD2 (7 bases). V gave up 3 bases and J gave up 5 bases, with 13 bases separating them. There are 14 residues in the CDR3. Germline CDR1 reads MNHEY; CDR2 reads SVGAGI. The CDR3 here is CASSYRGAGETQYF. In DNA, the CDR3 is TGTGCCAGCAGTTATCGGGGGGCTGGGGAGACCCAGTACTTC.

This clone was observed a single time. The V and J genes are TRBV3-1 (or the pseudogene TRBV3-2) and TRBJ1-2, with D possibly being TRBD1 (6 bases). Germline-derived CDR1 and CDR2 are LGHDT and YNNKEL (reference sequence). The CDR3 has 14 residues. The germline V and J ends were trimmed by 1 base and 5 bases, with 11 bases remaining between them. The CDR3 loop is CASSQGGGAYGYTF. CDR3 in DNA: TGTGCCAGCAGCCAAGGGGGGGGCGCGTATGGCTACACCTTC.

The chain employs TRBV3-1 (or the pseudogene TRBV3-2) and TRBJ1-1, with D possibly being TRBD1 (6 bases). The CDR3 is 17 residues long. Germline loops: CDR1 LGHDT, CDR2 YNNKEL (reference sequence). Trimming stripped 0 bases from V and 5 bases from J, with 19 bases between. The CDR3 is CASSQEGRGGQGTEAFF. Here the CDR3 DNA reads TGTGCCAGCAGCCAAGAGGGGCGCGGGGGGCAAGGGACTGAAGCTTTCTTT.

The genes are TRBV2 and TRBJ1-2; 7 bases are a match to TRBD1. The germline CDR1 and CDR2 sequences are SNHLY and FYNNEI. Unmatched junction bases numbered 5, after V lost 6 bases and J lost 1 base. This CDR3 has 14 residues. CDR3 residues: CASSGQENNYGYTF. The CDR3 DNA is TGTGCCAGCAGCGGACAGGAGAATAACTATGGCTACACCTTC.

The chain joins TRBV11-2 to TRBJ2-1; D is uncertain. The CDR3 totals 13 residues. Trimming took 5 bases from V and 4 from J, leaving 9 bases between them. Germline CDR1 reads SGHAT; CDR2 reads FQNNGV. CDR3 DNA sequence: TGTGCCAGCAGCCCTGACTTGTACAATGAGCAGTTCTTC. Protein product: CASSPDLYNEQFF.

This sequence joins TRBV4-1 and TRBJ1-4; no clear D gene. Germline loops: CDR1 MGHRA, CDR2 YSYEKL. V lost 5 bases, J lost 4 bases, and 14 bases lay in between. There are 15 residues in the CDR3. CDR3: CASSVRDGVNEKLFF. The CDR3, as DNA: TGCGCCAGCAGCGTGAGGGATGGGGTTAATGAAAAACTGTTTTTT.

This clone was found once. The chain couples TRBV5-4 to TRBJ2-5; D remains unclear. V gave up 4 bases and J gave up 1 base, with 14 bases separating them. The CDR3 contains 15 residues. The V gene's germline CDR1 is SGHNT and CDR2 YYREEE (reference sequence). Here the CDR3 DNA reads TGTGCCAGCAGCGCCCTAGGAAGCCTCCAAGAGACCCAGTACTTC. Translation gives CASSALGSLQETQYF.

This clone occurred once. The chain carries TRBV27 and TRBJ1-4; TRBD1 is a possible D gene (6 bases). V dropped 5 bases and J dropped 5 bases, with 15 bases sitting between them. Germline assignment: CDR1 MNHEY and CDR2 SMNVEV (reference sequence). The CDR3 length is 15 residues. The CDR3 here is CASSRVAGTNEKLFF. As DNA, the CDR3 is TGTGCCAGCAGTCGCGTGGCAGGGACAAATGAAAAACTGTTTTTT. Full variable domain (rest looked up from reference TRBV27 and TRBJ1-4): EAQVTQNPRYLITVTGKKLTVTCSQNMNHEYMSWYRQDPGLGLRQIYYSMNVEVTDKGDVPEGYKVSRKEKRNFPLILESPSPNQTSLYFCASSRVAGTNEKLFFGSGTQLSVL.

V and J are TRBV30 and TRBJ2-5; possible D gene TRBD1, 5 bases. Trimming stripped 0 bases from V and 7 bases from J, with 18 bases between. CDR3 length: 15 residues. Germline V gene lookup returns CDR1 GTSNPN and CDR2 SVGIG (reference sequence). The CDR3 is CAWSVPGKEDRTQYF. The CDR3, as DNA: TGTGCCTGGAGTGTACCAGGGAAGGAAGATCGGACCCAGTACTTC.

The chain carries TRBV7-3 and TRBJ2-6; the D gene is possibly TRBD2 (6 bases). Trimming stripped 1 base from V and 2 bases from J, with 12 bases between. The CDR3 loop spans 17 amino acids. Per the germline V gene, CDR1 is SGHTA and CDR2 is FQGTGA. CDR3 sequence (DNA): TGTGCCAGCAGCTTAATGAGCCTAGCGACTGGGGCCAACGTCCTGACTTTC. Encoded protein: CASSLMSLATGANVLTF.

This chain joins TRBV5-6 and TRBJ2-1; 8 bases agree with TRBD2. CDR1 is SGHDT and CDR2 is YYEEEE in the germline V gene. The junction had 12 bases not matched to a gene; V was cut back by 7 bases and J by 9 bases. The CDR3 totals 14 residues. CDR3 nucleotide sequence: TGTGCCAGCGCGGGGACTAGGGGTTTTACTGAGCAGTTCTTC. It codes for CASAGTRGFTEQFF.

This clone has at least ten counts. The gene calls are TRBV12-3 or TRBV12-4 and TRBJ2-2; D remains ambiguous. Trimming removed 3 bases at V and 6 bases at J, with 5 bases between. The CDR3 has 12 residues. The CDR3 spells CASSFSAGELFF. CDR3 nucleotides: TGTGCCAGCAGTTTCTCCGCCGGGGAGCTGTTTTTT.

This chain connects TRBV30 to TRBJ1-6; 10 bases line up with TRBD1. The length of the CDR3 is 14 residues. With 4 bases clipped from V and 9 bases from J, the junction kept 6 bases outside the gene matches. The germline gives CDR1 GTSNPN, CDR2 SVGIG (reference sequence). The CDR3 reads CAWKKTGGASPLHF. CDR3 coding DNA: TGTGCCTGGAAAAAGACAGGGGGCGCTTCACCCCTCCACTTT.

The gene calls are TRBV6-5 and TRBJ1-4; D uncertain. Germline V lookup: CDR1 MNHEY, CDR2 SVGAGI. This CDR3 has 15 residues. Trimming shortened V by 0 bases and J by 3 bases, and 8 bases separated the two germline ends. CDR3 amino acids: CASSYSVQSNEKLFF. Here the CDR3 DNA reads TGTGCCAGCAGTTACTCGGTACAGTCTAATGAAAAACTGTTTTTT.

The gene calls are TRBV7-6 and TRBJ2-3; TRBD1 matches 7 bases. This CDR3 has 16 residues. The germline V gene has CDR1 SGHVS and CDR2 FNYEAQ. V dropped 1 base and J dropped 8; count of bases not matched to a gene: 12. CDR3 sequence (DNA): TGTGCCAGCAGCTTAGGACAGGGCGCACTCTACGGTACGCAGTATTTT. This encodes CASSLGQGALYGTQYF.

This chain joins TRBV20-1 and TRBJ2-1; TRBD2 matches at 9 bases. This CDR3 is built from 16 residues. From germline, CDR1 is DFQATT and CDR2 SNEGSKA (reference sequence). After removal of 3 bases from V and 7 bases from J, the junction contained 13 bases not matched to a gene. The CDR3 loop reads CSASRLAGGPRNEQFF. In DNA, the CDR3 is TGCAGTGCTAGTCGTCTTGCGGGGGGGCCTCGGAATGAGCAGTTCTTC.

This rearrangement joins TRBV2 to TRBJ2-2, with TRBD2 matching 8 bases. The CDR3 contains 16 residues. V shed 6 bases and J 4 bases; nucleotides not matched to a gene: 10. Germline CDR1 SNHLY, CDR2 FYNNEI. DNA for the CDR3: TGTGCCAGCAGGGGGACCGGACTAGCCCCCACCGGGGAGCTGTTTTTT. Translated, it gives CASRGTGLAPTGELFF. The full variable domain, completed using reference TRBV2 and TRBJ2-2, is EPEVTQTPSHQVTQMGQEVILRCVPISNHLYFYWYRQILGQKVEFLVSFYNNEISEKSEIFDDQFSVERPDGSNFTLKIRSTKLEDSAMYFCASRGTGLAPTGELFFGEGSRLTVL.

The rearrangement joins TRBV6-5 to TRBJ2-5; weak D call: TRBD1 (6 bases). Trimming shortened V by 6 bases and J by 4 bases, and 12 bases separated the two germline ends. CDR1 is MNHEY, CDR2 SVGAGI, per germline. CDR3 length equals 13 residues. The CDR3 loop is CASRNRVGETQYF. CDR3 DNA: TGTGCCAGCAGAAACAGGGTCGGAGAGACCCAGTACTTC.